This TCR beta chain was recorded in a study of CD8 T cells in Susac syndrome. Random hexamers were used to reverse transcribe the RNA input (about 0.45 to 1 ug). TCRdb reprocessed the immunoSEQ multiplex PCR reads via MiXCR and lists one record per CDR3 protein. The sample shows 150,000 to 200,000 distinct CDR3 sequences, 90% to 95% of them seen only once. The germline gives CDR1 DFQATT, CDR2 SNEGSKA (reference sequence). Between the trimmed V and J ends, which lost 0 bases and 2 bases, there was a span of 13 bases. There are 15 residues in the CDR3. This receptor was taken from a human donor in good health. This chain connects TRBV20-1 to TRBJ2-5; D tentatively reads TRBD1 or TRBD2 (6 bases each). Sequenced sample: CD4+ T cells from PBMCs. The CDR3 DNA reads TGCAGTGCTAGAGAGAGACGGGGGCCTCAAGAGACCCAGTACTTC. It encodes CSARERRGPQETQYF.